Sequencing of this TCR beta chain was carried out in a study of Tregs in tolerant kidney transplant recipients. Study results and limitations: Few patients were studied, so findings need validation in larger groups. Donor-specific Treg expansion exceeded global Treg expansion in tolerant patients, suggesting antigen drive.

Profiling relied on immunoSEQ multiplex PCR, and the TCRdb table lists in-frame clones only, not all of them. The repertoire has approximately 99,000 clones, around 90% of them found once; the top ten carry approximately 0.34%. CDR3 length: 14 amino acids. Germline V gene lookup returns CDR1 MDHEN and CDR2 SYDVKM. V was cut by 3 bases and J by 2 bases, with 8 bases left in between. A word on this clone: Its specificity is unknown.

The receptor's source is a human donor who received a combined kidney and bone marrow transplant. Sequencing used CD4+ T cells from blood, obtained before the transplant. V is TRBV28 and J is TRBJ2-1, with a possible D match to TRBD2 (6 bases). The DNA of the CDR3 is TGTGCCAGCAGTTTGGCGGGGCCCTACAATGAGCAGTTCTTC. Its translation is CASSLAGPYNEQFF.